These 28 T cell receptor beta chains were sequenced from one sample in a study of cytomegalovirus exposure and HLA in healthy donors. Use of 60 Vbeta and 13 Jbeta primers characterized the PCR. The table came from immunoSEQ multiplex PCR; TCRdb's copy has only in-frame clones and leaves some out. The repertoire includes roughly 130,000 clones, roughly 79% of them detected once, and around 3% sits in the top ten. Sample: PBMCs. All receptors come from a boy between 2 and 10 years old in good health and CMV-seronegative.

This chain joins TRBV5-1 and TRBJ1-2; the match to TRBD1 covers 9 bases. The CDR3 consists of 15 residues. The V gene end was trimmed by 2 bases and the J gene end by 3 bases; junction bases not matched to a gene: 5. In germline, CDR1 is SGHRS, CDR2 YFSETQ. The CDR3 coding sequence is TGCGCCAGCAGCTTCACAGGGGGCGCCGACTATGGCTACACCTTC. This gives the protein CASSFTGGADYGYTF. Full variable domain (rest looked up from reference TRBV5-1 and TRBJ1-2): KAGVTQTPRYLIKTRGQQVTLSCSPISGHRSVSWYQQTPGQGLQFLFEYFSETQRNKGNFPGRFSGRQFSNSRSEMNVSTLELGDSALYLCASSFTGGADYGYTFGSGTRLTVV.

The CDR3 here is CASSPGTSGIEQFF. CDR3 DNA: TGTGCCAGCAGCCCCGGGACTAGCGGGATTGAGCAGTTCTTC. The chain employs TRBV7-2 and TRBJ2-1, with 13 bases matching TRBD2. The ends lost 5 bases at V and 9 bases at J; junction bases unmatched: 4. Germline V gives CDR1 SGHTA, CDR2 FQGNSA. The CDR3 is 14 residues long.

The chain carries TRBV2 and TRBJ1-2; 9 bases are a match to TRBD1. The length of the CDR3 is 17 residues. V shed 4 bases, J shed 0 bases, and the junction held 9 bases outside the gene matches. The germline V gene encodes CDR1 SNHLY and CDR2 FYNNEI. The CDR3 DNA is TGTGCCAGCAGTGCAAGGACAGGGGCGACTGCTAACTATGGCTACACCTTC. This codes for CASSARTGATANYGYTF.

The chain combines TRBV6-6 with TRBJ2-5; TRBD1 is a possible D gene (5 bases). The J call may be wrong; the DNA end is better matched by TRBJ2-7. CDR3 length: 12 amino acids. Germline V gene lookup returns CDR1 MNHNY and CDR2 SVGAGI (reference sequence). CDR3 sequence (DNA): TGTGCCAGCAGTCCCCCAGGGTACGAGCAGTACTTC. Its translation: CASSPPGYEQYF.

The rearrangement uses TRBV5-1 and TRBJ1-2; a weak D match, TRBD1 (6 bases). V was shortened by 7 bases and J by 6 bases, with 16 bases between the two germline ends. Per germline, CDR1 SGHRS and CDR2 YFSETQ. CDR3 length equals 13 residues. The CDR3 sequence is CASSLNRVDGYTF. The CDR3 DNA sequence: TGCGCCAGCTCCCTTAACAGGGTCGATGGCTACACCTTC.

The genes are TRBV5-6 and TRBJ1-5, with TRBD1 identical over 7 bases. CDR3 length: 14 residues. Germline V gives CDR1 SGHDT, CDR2 YYEEEE. V lost 0 bases and J lost 9; bases outside the gene matches: 6. CDR3 sequence: CASSLVGQNGPQHF. DNA for the CDR3: TGTGCCAGCAGCTTGGTGGGACAGAATGGGCCCCAGCATTTT.

This clone came up a few times. Distinct nucleotide sequences in the sample also encode this CDR3. This chain links TRBV6-4 with TRBJ2-1; the D gene is possibly TRBD1 (6 bases). Germline CDR1 MRHNA, CDR2 SNTAGT. The CDR3 runs to 14 residues. V was pared by 2 bases and J by 2 bases, with 7 bases between. The CDR3 DNA reads TGTGCCAGCAGTGACGGGGGCGCCTACAATGAGCAGTTCTTC. It specifies CASSDGGAYNEQFF.

V is TRBV7-2 and J is TRBJ1-4, with D perhaps matching TRBD1 (5 bases). Trimming removed 2 bases at V and 2 bases at J, with 12 bases between. The length of the CDR3 is 16 residues. The germline V gene has CDR1 SGHTA and CDR2 FQGNSA. The CDR3 region is CASSLIGAGTNEKLFF. In nucleotides, the CDR3 is TGTGCCAGCAGCTTAATAGGGGCTGGTACTAATGAAAAACTGTTTTTT.

CDR3 bases: TGTGCCATAGGAACAGGGGGTACTTCACCCCTCCACTTT. Its translation: CAIGTGGTSPLHF. The chain combines TRBV2 with TRBJ1-6, with 8 bases fitting TRBD1. CDR3 length equals 13 residues. CDR1 and CDR2 (germline): SNHLY, FYNNEI. Trimming removed 10 bases from V and 9 bases from J; junction bases left unmatched: 8.

This chain joins TRBV19 and TRBJ1-6; the D gene is possibly TRBD1 (6 bases). V was trimmed by 6 bases and J by 7 bases, leaving 13 bases between them. The CDR3 extends over 14 amino acids. CDR1 and CDR2 (germline): LNHDA, SQIVND (reference sequence). The CDR3 loop reads CASRNTGLNSPLHF. The DNA of the CDR3 is TGTGCCAGTAGGAATACAGGGTTGAATTCACCCCTCCACTTT.

V usage is TRBV30 and J usage is TRBJ2-7, with D tentatively TRBD2 (5 bases). Looked up from germline, CDR1 is GTSNPN and CDR2 is SVGIG (reference sequence). The CDR3 sequence is 14 residues long. V lost 3 bases and J 3 bases, leaving 15 bases between the germline ends. The CDR3 nucleotides read TGTGCCTGGAGCCGAGGGAGAATTGGCTACGAGCAGTACTTC. The encoded protein is CAWSRGRIGYEQYF.

For this clone: At one end the junction does not follow the germline gene, possibly because of a read error. V is TRBV7-9 and J is TRBJ1-1; no reliable D call. The V gene's germline CDR1 is SEHNR and CDR2 FQNEAQ (reference sequence). The CDR3 contains 14 residues. CDR3 in amino acids: CSSTKEGSNTEAFF. The CDR3 region has the DNA TGTTCCAGCACCAAGGAGGGATCCAACACTGAAGCTTTCTTT.

This chain links TRBV4-1 with TRBJ1-2; no clear D. Trimming shortened V by 0 bases and J by 4 bases, and 12 bases separated the two germline ends. Germline V gene sequence: CDR1 MGHRA, CDR2 YSYEKL. The CDR3 length is 15 residues. CDR3 in amino acids: CASSQEEEGAYGYTF. CDR3 coding DNA: TGCGCCAGCAGCCAAGAAGAGGAGGGAGCCTATGGCTACACCTTC.

The rearrangement uses TRBV2 and TRBJ2-5; D possibly corresponds to TRBD1 (6 bases). The J call may be in error: the DNA end matches TRBJ2-7 better. The CDR3 runs 14 residues. Germline-derived CDR1 and CDR2 are SNHLY and FYNNEI. The DNA of the CDR3 is TGTGCCAGCAGTGGAACGGGACACCCCTACGAGCAGTACTTC. This gives the protein CASSGTGHPYEQYF.

This rearrangement joins TRBV29-1 to TRBJ2-3; maybe TRBD2 (5 bases). There are 15 residues in the CDR3. V shed 2 bases and J shed 4 bases, with 16 bases lying between them. Per the germline V gene, CDR1 is SQVTM and CDR2 is ANQGSEA. This CDR3 reads CSVEMASRGSDTQYF. The DNA of the CDR3 is TGCAGCGTTGAAATGGCTTCTAGAGGGTCAGATACGCAGTATTTT.

The rearrangement links TRBV7-8 to TRBJ1-3; perhaps TRBD1 as D (6 bases). The CDR3 length is 15 residues. Germline V gene lookup returns CDR1 SGHVS and CDR2 FQNEAQ. Between the trimmed V and J ends, which lost 2 bases and 7 bases, there was a span of 15 bases. The CDR3 DNA follows: TGTGCCAGCAGCTTAACGCCGGACAGTACTAACACCATATATTTT. Amino acids: CASSLTPDSTNTIYF.

The rearrangement links TRBV6-6 to TRBJ1-1; D possibly corresponds to TRBD1 (5 bases). Germline V gene lookup returns CDR1 MNHNY and CDR2 SVGAGI (reference sequence). Trimming took off 6 bases at V and 1 base at J, with 12 bases between the two ends. The CDR3 loop spans 14 amino acids. The CDR3 sequence: CASRLPGGNTEAFF. In nucleotides, the CDR3 is TGTGCCAGCAGACTACCCGGGGGGAACACTGAAGCTTTCTTT.

The J gene is TRBJ1-1, the V gene TRBV5-4; a possible D gene is TRBD1 (6 bases). Germline values: CDR1 SGHNT, CDR2 YYREEE (reference sequence). The CDR3 consists of 15 residues. V was pared by 4 bases and J by 4 bases, with 17 bases between. The CDR3 is CASSNRARVRTEAFF. The CDR3 nucleotides are TGTGCCAGCAGCAACAGGGCCCGAGTGCGCACTGAAGCTTTCTTT.

V usage is TRBV5-5 and J usage is TRBJ2-7; tentative D call: TRBD1 (5 bases). CDR1 is SGHKS, CDR2 YYEKEE, per germline (reference sequence). V was shortened by 0 bases and J by 1 base, with 8 bases between the two germline ends. The CDR3 is 14 amino acids. The CDR3 sequence is CASSLEDISYEQYF. CDR3 in DNA: TGTGCCAGCAGCTTGGAGGACATTTCCTACGAGCAGTACTTC.

This chain joins TRBV4-2 and TRBJ2-3; 7 nucleotides match TRBD1. V lost 1 base and J lost 6; bases outside the gene matches: 7. CDR1 and CDR2 from the germline V gene are LGHNA and YNFKEQ. The CDR3 is 15 residues long. CDR3 nucleotides: TGTGCCAGCAGCCAAGCCGGACAGGCCGGGGATACGCAGTATTTT. Its translation: CASSQAGQAGDTQYF.

The rearrangement links TRBV4-3 to TRBJ1-3, with D unclear. The CDR3 length is 17 residues. Germline V gives CDR1 LGHNA, CDR2 YSLEER. V was cut by 1 base and J by 0 bases, with 13 bases left in between. The CDR3 here is CASSQADNRPSGNTIYF. CDR3 DNA sequence: TGCGCCAGCAGCCAAGCAGACAACCGACCCTCTGGAAACACCATATATTTT.

The chain recombines TRBV5-6 with TRBJ2-3; possibly TRBD2 for D (6 bases). Germline V CDR1 and CDR2: SGHDT, YYEEEE. V was pared by 4 bases and J by 0 bases, with 12 bases between. CDR3 length: 15 amino acids. The chain's CDR3 is CASSTKGTSTDTQYF. The CDR3 DNA follows: TGTGCCAGCAGCACTAAGGGGACTAGCACAGATACGCAGTATTTT.

This chain connects TRBV15 to TRBJ2-3; the match to TRBD2 covers 9 bases. Unmatched junction bases numbered 4, after V lost 11 bases and J lost 7 bases. Per the germline V gene, CDR1 is LNHNV and CDR2 is YYDKDF (reference sequence). The CDR3 covers 11 residues. DNA for the CDR3: TGTGCCGCGGGAGGGGATAATACGCAGTATTTT. This translates into CAAGGDNTQYF.

This sequence joins TRBV27 and TRBJ1-5; 10 bases match TRBD1. Germline values: CDR1 MNHEY, CDR2 SMNVEV (reference sequence). The CDR3 consists of 17 residues. After removal of 2 bases from V and 6 bases from J, the junction contained 10 bases not matched to a gene. The CDR3 is CASSLIWRGQGGQPQHF. The CDR3, as DNA: TGTGCCAGCAGTTTAATCTGGAGAGGACAGGGGGGTCAGCCCCAGCATTTT.

This chain connects TRBV5-1 to TRBJ1-1; possible D gene TRBD1, 5 bases. The CDR3 runs 14 residues. Germline values: CDR1 SGHRS, CDR2 YFSETQ. V was cut by 2 bases and J by 0 bases, with 8 bases left in between. The CDR3 sequence: CASSFTGLNTEAFF. For the CDR3, the DNA is TGCGCCAGCAGCTTCACAGGCCTGAACACTGAAGCTTTCTTT.

This chain's CDR3 is CSVRVDGDYGYTF. CDR3 coding DNA: TGCAGCGTGAGAGTAGACGGAGACTATGGCTACACCTTC. The chain uses TRBV29-1 and TRBJ1-2; D is unclear. Germline V gene sequence: CDR1 SQVTM, CDR2 ANQGSEA. The CDR3 extends over 13 amino acids. V lost 6 bases to trimming and J lost 3 bases, with 14 bases between them.

This CDR3 is CASSVRGLSYNEQFF. The CDR3 bases are TGTGCCAGCAGTGTTAGGGGACTTAGCTACAATGAGCAGTTCTTC. V gene TRBV2 combines with J gene TRBJ2-1, with a possible D match to TRBD2 (6 bases). Germline V lookup: CDR1 SNHLY, CDR2 FYNNEI. The CDR3 covers 15 residues. V shed 4 bases and J shed 3 bases, with 13 bases lying between them.

V is TRBV2 and J is TRBJ2-1; 15 nucleotides match TRBD2. V gave up 7 bases and J gave up 2 bases; unmatched junction bases: 3. The CDR3 runs to 16 residues. Germline values: CDR1 SNHLY, CDR2 FYNNEI. The CDR3 sequence is CASIWTSGGAYNEQFF. In DNA, the CDR3 is TGTGCCAGCATATGGACTAGCGGGGGGGCCTACAATGAGCAGTTCTTC.